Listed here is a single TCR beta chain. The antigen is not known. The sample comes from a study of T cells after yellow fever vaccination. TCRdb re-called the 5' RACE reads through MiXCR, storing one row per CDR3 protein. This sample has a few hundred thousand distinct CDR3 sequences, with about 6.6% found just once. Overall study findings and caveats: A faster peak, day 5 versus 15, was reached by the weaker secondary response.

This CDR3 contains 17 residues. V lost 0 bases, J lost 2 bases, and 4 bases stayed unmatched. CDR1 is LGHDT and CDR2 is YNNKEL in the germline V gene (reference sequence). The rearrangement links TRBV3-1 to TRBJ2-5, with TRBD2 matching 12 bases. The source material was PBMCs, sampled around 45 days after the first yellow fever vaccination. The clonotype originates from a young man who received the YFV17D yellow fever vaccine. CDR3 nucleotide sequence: TGTGCCAGCAGCCAAGATTTCGGACTAGCGGGACAAGAGACCCAGTACTTC. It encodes CASSQDFGLAGQETQYF.